This T cell receptor beta chain was retrieved from a study of blood T cell repertoires in COVID-19. In the study overall: The cDNA or gDNA used as material had been derived from T cells, B-cell-depleted T cells, or PBMCs.

Everyone who took part was roughly 18 to 89 years old, and they came from about 25 US areas. TCRdb keeps only in-frame clones here, not all; method: immunoSEQ multiplex PCR. The table lists about 200,000 clones, roughly nine tenths of them singletons. The ends lost 5 bases at V and 8 bases at J; junction bases unmatched: 8. The CDR3 length is 15 residues. In germline, CDR1 is MRHNA, CDR2 SNTAGT. The chain has TRBV6-4 and TRBJ2-1, with 11 nucleotides matching TRBD2. Sequencing was carried out using PBMCs or T cells enriched from blood (not recorded which). This TCR derives from a woman aged 18-29 years who had recovered from COVID-19. CDR3 DNA: TGTGCCAGCAGTCTGGGTAGCGGGGGGGACGATGAGCAGTTCTTC. This encodes CASSLGSGGDDEQFF.